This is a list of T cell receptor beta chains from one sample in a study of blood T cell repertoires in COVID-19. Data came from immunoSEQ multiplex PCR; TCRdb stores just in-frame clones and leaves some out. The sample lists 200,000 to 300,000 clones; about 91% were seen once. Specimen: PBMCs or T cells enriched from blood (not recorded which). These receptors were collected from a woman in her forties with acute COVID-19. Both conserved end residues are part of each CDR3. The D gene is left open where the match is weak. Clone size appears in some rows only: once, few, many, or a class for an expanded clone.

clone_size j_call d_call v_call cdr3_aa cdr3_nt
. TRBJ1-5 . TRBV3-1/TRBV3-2 CASSAGPGVTQHF TGTGCCAGCAGTGCCGGGCCAGGGGTGACCCAGCATTTT
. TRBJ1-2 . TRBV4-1 CASSQSSGREYGYTF TGCGCCAGCAGCCAATCCTCAGGAAGAGAATATGGCTACACCTTC
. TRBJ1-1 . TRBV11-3 CASSLGEAEDTEAFF TGTGCCAGCAGCTTGGGAGAGGCTGAGGACACTGAAGCTTTCTTT
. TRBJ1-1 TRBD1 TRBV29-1 CSVHGTGEAFF TGCAGCGTCCACGGGACAGGGGAAGCTTTCTTT
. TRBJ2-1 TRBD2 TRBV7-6 CASSLVGLAGSVSYNEQFF TGTGCCAGCAGCTTAGTGGGACTAGCGGGATCGGTGTCCTACAATGAGCAGTTCTTC
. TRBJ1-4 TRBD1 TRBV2 CASSEGMTGMEEKLFF TGTGCCAGCAGTGAAGGAATGACAGGGATGGAAGAAAAACTGTTTTTT
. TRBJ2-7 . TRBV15 CATSRGGPTMGDEQYF TGTGCCACCAGCAGAGGAGGTCCGACTATGGGAGACGAGCAGTACTTC
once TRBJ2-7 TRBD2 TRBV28 CASISGITYEQYF TGTGCCAGCATTAGCGGGATTACCTACGAGCAGTACTTC
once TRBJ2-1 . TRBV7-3 CASSSPGEDAYNEQFF TGTGCCAGCAGCTCCCCGGGGGAGGACGCCTACAATGAGCAGTTCTTC
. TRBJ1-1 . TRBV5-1 CASSLAGADTEAFF TGCGCCAGCAGCTTGGCAGGGGCGGACACTGAAGCTTTCTTT
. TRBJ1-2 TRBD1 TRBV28 CASRLTGGGGYTF TGTGCCAGCAGACTAACAGGGGGAGGCGGCTACACCTTC
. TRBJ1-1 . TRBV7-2 CASSFPGGTEAFF TGTGCCAGCAGCTTTCCGGGTGGTACAGAAGCTTTCTTT
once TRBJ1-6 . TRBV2 CASSPSLGQNSPLHF TGTGCCAGCAGTCCCTCCCTGGGACAAAATTCACCCCTCCACTTT
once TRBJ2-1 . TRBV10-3 CAISESRLADYNEQFF TGTGCCATCAGTGAGTCGAGGCTAGCAGACTACAATGAGCAGTTCTTC
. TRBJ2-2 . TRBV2 CASSETEGGELFF TGTGCCAGCAGTGAGACGGAGGGCGGGGAGCTGTTTTTT
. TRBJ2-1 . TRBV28 CASEQGRESEQFF TGTGCCAGTGAACAGGGACGAGAGAGTGAGCAGTTCTTC
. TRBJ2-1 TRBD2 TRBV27 CASSPSIAGGVNEQFF TGTGCCAGCAGTCCCTCAATAGCGGGAGGGGTCAATGAGCAGTTCTTC
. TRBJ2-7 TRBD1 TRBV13 CASSRGGTGGSSGEQYF TGTGCCAGCAGCCGAGGAGGGACAGGGGGTTCCTCTGGCGAGCAGTACTTC
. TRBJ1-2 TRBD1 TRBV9 CASSVTRTGEYGYTF TGTGCCAGCAGCGTAACTCGGACAGGGGAGTATGGCTACACCTTC
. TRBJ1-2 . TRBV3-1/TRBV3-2 CASSQVVRGARYGYTF TGTGCCAGCAGCCAAGTCGTTCGGGGGGCGAGATATGGCTACACCTTC
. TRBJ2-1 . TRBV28 CCSKALWANEQFF TGTTGCAGCAAGGCTCTCTGGGCCAATGAGCAGTTCTTC
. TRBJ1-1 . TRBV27 CASSPGLLNTEAFF TGTGCCAGCAGTCCTGGACTGTTGAACACTGAAGCTTTCTTT
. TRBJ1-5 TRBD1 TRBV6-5 CASSWDRDSNQPQHF TGTGCCAGCAGCTGGGACAGGGATAGCAATCAGCCCCAGCATTTT
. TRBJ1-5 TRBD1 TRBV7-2 CASSLQTGAGQPQHF TGTGCCAGCAGCTTACAGACAGGGGCAGGCCAGCCCCAGCATTTT